This T cell receptor (beta chain) was observed in a study of regulatory T cells in long-lasting Graves disease. The time point is: newly diagnosed GD, antithyroid drugs for less than 3 months. PBMC RNA served as the TCR library source. Library construction for TCR beta used iRepertoire HTBI primers and Arm-PCR of CDR3 regions. TCRdb re-called the multiplex PCR reads with MiXCR, one entry per CDR3 protein. The sample carries fewer than 650,000 distinct CDR3 sequences, under 20% recorded once. This clonotype was seen repeatedly, ten times or more. This CDR3 spans 16 amino acids. The J segment lost 4 bases and the V segment lost 5 bases, leaving 7 bases of the junction unmatched. The germline gives CDR1 LGHDT, CDR2 YNNKEL (reference sequence). These data also featured in a second study, about T cells in Graves' hyperthyroidism and ophthalmopathy. As reported in that work: From stable hyperthyroidism, ophthalmopathy was set apart by a 13 V-J model.

This TCR derives from a young woman with Graves disease. The chain carries TRBV3-1 and TRBJ2-5, with 13 bases matching TRBD2. The material was peripheral blood mononuclear cells (PBMCs), obtained at new diagnosis, from a patient treated with antithyroid drugs. The CDR3: CASSTRTSGRTETQYF. CDR3 DNA: TGTGCCAGCAGCACACGGACTAGCGGGAGAACAGAGACCCAGTACTTC.